These 21 T cell receptor beta chains were sequenced from one sample in a study of identical twins. TCRdb used MiXCR to reprocess the 5' RACE reads, holding one entry per CDR3 protein. In the table there are some 710,000 distinct CDR3 sequences, around 6% of which are singletons. The source material was naive T cells sorted from blood. The receptors originated from a man aged 18 to 30 in good health.

The genes are TRBV18 and TRBJ1-5; possible D gene TRBD1, 5 bases. The V end lost 6 bases, the J end lost 2 bases, and 14 bases lay between the germline ends. CDR1 is KGHSH and CDR2 is LQKENI in the germline V gene. The CDR3 consists of 15 residues. The CDR3 spells CASSTGQLGNQPQHF. The CDR3 region has the DNA TGTGCCAGCTCTACGGGGCAGTTGGGCAATCAGCCCCAGCATTTT.

A few counts support this clonotype. V gene TRBV4-3 combines with J gene TRBJ2-6; D call uncertain. Trimming removed 1 base at V and 0 bases at J, with 10 bases between. The CDR3 is 17 residues long. The V gene's germline CDR1 is LGHNA and CDR2 YSLEER. The CDR3: CASSQGAHSSGANVLTF. The CDR3 nucleotides are TGCGCCAGCAGCCAAGGAGCGCACTCCTCTGGGGCCAACGTCCTGACTTTC.

There are many counts of this clonotype. V usage is TRBV6-1 and J usage is TRBJ1-2, with 7 bases aligning to TRBD1. The ends lost 3 bases at V and 6 bases at J; junction bases unmatched: 13. Germline assignment: CDR1 MNHNS and CDR2 SASEGT. The CDR3 loop spans 16 amino acids. CDR3 nucleotide sequence: TGTGCCAGCAGTGATGGGCAGGGGGTAACTTCTCATGGCTACACCTTC. Protein: CASSDGQGVTSHGYTF.

This clonotype was observed a handful of times. The chain has TRBV12-3 or TRBV12-4 and TRBJ2-7, with D perhaps matching TRBD1 or TRBD2 (6 bases each). V was pared by 3 bases and J by 1 base, with 25 bases between. The CDR3 has 19 amino acids. The CDR3 protein is CASSLNPGGSGGGSYEQYF. CDR3 DNA sequence: TGTGCCAGCAGTTTGAACCCCGGCGGTAGCGGAGGGGGGTCCTACGAGCAGTACTTC.

This clonotype was detected only a few times. J is TRBJ2-1 and V is TRBV7-2; 9 bases align to TRBD1. This CDR3 comprises 18 residues. The ends lost 2 bases at V and 5 bases at J; junction bases unmatched: 13. CDR1 is SGHTA and CDR2 is FQGNSA in the germline V gene. CDR3 amino acids: CASSLSPNRDRVDNEQFF. The CDR3 DNA is TGTGCCAGCAGCTTAAGCCCTAACCGGGACAGGGTTGACAATGAGCAGTTCTTC.

This clonotype was picked up many times. The gene calls are TRBV12-3 or TRBV12-4 and TRBJ2-1; D call uncertain. V was pared by 7 bases and J by 9 bases, with 10 bases between. The CDR3 loop spans 11 amino acids. The CDR3 nucleotides read TGTGCCAGCACCCCTTCCGGTGAGCAGTTCTTC. It specifies CASTPSGEQFF.

This clonotype was found many times. The chain has TRBV20-1 and TRBJ2-1; a weak D match, TRBD2 (7 bases). Germline V gene sequence: CDR1 DFQATT, CDR2 SNEGSKA (reference sequence). The CDR3 runs to 15 residues. The V end was cut by 1 base, the J end by 0 bases, with 10 bases between. The CDR3 DNA follows: TGCAGTGCTAGAGGAGGGGGGGGCTCCTACAATGAGCAGTTCTTC. It codes for CSARGGGGSYNEQFF.

This clonotype has ten or more counts. The V gene is TRBV7-2, the J gene TRBJ2-1, with 13 bases lining up with TRBD2. Looked up from germline, CDR1 is SGHTA and CDR2 is FQGNSA. V was pared by 4 bases and J by 8 bases, with 8 bases of the junction left unmatched. The CDR3 loop spans 16 amino acids. CDR3 sequence reads: CASSYRTSGSMDEQFF. For the CDR3, the DNA is TGTGCCAGCAGCTACCGGACTAGCGGGAGTATGGATGAGCAGTTCTTC.

The V call is TRBV3-1, the J call TRBJ2-1; TRBD2 agrees at 7 bases. With 4 bases clipped from V and 9 bases from J, the junction kept 12 bases outside the gene matches. This CDR3 has 15 amino acids. Germline-derived CDR1 and CDR2 are LGHDT and YNNKEL (reference sequence). CDR3 coding DNA: TGTGCCAGCAGCCTAAATGGGCGGGAGCATGGTGAGCAGTTCTTC. Protein sequence: CASSLNGREHGEQFF.

This clonotype was detected ten times or more. This chain uses TRBV10-3 with TRBJ2-1, with 10 nucleotides matching TRBD2. This CDR3 is 16 amino acids long. V lost 3 bases to trimming and J lost 0 bases; unmatched junction nucleotides: 2. Germline V gene lookup returns CDR1 ENHRY and CDR2 SYGVKD. The CDR3 region has the DNA TGTGCCATCAGTGAAAGACTAGCGGGCTCCTACAATGAGCAGTTCTTC. Amino acids: CAISERLAGSYNEQFF.

This clonotype was counted ten times or more. This rearrangement joins TRBV29-1 to TRBJ1-1; D is ambiguous. V lost 2 bases, J lost 8 bases, and 6 bases lay in between. CDR1 SQVTM and CDR2 ANQGSEA come from the germline V gene. The CDR3 is 10 residues long. CDR3 amino acids: CSVERGEAFF. In DNA, the CDR3 is TGCAGCGTTGAACGAGGGGAAGCTTTCTTT.

This clonotype was seen repeatedly, ten times or more. The chain links TRBV5-1 to TRBJ2-3, with TRBD1 identical over 10 bases. The CDR3 runs to 16 residues. V shed 4 bases and J 7 bases; nucleotides not matched to a gene: 12. Germline lookup yields CDR1 SGHRS and CDR2 YFSETQ. CDR3 DNA sequence: TGCGCCAGCAGCCCAGGGACAGGGGTTAGCGGCTATACGCAGTATTTT. It yields the protein CASSPGTGVSGYTQYF.

The chain couples TRBV5-4 to TRBJ2-3; D gene unclear. Deletions cut 4 bases from V and 0 bases from J, with 9 bases between. In germline, CDR1 is SGHNT, CDR2 YYREEE (reference sequence). CDR3 length: 14 amino acids. In DNA, the CDR3 is TGTGCCAGCAGCAACGTTACTAGCACAGATACGCAGTATTTT. Residues: CASSNVTSTDTQYF.

The chain recombines TRBV10-3 with TRBJ1-1, with 9 bases fitting TRBD1. The CDR3 covers 16 residues. With V trimmed by 6 bases and J by 7 bases, 15 bases remained unmatched. The germline CDR1 and CDR2 sequences are ENHRY and SYGVKD. This CDR3 is CAIRPQMNGQGIEAFF. The DNA of the CDR3 is TGTGCCATCAGGCCCCAAATGAATGGACAGGGGATTGAAGCTTTCTTT.

There are many counts of this clonotype. V and J are TRBV15 and TRBJ1-4; 9 bases agree with TRBD1. Trimming removed 3 bases from V and 7 bases from J; junction bases left unmatched: 3. The CDR3 has 14 amino acids. Germline V gene sequence: CDR1 LNHNV, CDR2 YYDKDF (reference sequence). Here the CDR3 reads CATSSDRGAEKLFF. Here the CDR3 DNA reads TGTGCCACCAGCAGCGACAGGGGGGCTGAAAAACTGTTTTTT. The whole variable domain, remainder taken from reference TRBV15 and TRBJ1-4, is DAMVIQNPRYQVTQFGKPVTLSCSQTLNHNVMYWYQQKSSQAPKLLFHYYDKDFNNEADTPDNFQSRRPNTSFCFLDIRSPGLGDTAMYLCATSSDRGAEKLFFGSGTQLSVL.

This clonotype was detected a few times. The chain is built from TRBV5-1 and TRBJ2-3; D is undetermined. Trimming took off 6 bases at V and 0 bases at J, with 8 bases between the two ends. The germline CDR1 and CDR2 sequences are SGHRS and YFSETQ. The CDR3 contains 13 residues. CDR3 in amino acids: CASKGPSTDTQYF. The CDR3 region has the DNA TGCGCCAGCAAAGGGCCAAGCACAGATACGCAGTATTTT.

The table lists this clonotype with many counts. The chain is built from TRBV21-1 and TRBJ2-5; the table's D call of TRBD2 was not tested on the DNA. TRBV21-1 constitutes a pseudogene. The CDR3 covers 14 residues. The CDR3 region is CASPFFAGGETQYF. CDR3 coding DNA: TGTGCCAGCCCCTTTTTCGCGGGAGGAGAGACCCAGTACTTC.

The genes are TRBV12-3 or TRBV12-4 and TRBJ1-1; the D gene is possibly TRBD1 (5 bases). This CDR3 contains 12 residues. With 8 bases removed from V and 11 bases from J, the gap between germline ends came to 18 bases. The CDR3 loop reads CASGTWGSQAFF. The DNA of the CDR3 is TGTGCCAGCGGCACGTGGGGCTCTCAGGCTTTCTTT.

This clonotype was recorded many times. The CDR3 DNA follows: TGTGCCAGCAGTTTAGACGGCCCCTACGAGCAGTACTTC. As protein: CASSLDGPYEQYF. The rearrangement joins TRBV12-3 or TRBV12-4 to TRBJ2-7, with D uncertain. The CDR3 length is 13 residues. Between the trimmed V and J ends, which lost 1 base and 2 bases, there was a span of 6 bases.

This clonotype has a count of ten or more. The chain recombines TRBV12-3 or TRBV12-4 with TRBJ2-5, with 10 bases matching TRBD1. CDR3 length equals 16 residues. The junction had 10 bases not matched to a gene; V was cut back by 6 bases and J by 3 bases. The CDR3 loop reads CASSRGTGASEETQYF. The CDR3 bases are TGTGCCAGCAGCCGGGGGACAGGGGCGTCCGAAGAGACCCAGTACTTC.

This clonotype has ten or more counts. The rearrangement uses TRBV20-1 and TRBJ2-3; D remains unclear. V was clipped by 0 bases and J by 7 bases, with 20 bases between them. CDR1 DFQATT and CDR2 SNEGSKA come from the germline V gene (reference sequence). CDR3 size: 16 residues. CDR3 DNA: TGCAGTGCTAGAGATTACGTATCTGGGCCTCGAAATACGCAGTATTTT. It yields the protein CSARDYVSGPRNTQYF.